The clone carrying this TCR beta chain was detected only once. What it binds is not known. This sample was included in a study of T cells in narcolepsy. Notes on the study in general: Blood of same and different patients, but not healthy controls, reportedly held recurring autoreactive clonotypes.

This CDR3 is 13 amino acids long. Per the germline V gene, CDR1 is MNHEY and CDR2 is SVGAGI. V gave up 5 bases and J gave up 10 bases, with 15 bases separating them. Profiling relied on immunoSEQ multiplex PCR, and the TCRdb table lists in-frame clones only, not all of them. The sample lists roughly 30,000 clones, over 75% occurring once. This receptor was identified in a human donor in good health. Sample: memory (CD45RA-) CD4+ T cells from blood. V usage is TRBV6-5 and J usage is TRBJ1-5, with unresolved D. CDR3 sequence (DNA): TGTGCCAGCAGTCTCAACCGTATCAGCCCCCAGCATTTT. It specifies CASSLNRISPQHF.